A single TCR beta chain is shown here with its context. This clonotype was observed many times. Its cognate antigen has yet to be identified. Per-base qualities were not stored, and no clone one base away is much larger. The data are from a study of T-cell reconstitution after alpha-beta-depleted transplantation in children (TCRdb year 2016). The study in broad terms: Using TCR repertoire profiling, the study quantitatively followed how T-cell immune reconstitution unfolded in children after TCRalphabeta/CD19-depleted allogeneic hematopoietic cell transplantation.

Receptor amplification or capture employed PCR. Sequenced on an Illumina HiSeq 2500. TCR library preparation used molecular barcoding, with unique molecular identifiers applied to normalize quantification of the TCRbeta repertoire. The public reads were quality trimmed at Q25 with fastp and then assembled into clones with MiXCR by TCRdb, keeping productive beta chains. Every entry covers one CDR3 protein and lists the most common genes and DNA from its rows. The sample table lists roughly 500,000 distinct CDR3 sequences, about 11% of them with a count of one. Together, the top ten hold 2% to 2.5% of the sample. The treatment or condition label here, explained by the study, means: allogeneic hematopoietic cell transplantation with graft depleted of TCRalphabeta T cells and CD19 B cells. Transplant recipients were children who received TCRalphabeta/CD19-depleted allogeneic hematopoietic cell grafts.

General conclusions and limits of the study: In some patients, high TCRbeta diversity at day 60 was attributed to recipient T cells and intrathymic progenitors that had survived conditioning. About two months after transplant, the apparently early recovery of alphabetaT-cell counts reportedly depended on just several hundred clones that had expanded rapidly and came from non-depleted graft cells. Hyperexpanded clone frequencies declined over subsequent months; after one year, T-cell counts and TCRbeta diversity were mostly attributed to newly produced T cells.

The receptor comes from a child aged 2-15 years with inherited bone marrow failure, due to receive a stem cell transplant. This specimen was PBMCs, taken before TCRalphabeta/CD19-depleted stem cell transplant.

In nucleotides, the sequence is TGTGCCAGCAGCTTGGAGTTTGGCGGGACCCAGTACTTC. This yields the protein CASSLEFGGTQYF. The receptor chain draws on TRBV5-5 and TRBJ2-5; the D gene cannot be resolved reliably. From a lookup of the germline V gene (reference sequence), CDR1 and CDR2 are SGHKS and YYEKEE. V is cut by 0 bases and J by 7 bases, and the space between the germline ends is 10 bases. Reading from cysteine to phenylalanine, the CDR3 counts 13 amino acids. Only the CDR3 portion is preserved as DNA: 39 bases, with reading frame beginning at the first base.